This T cell receptor beta chain originates from a study of cytomegalovirus exposure and HLA in healthy donors (dated by TCRdb to 2017 to 2019). Background on the whole study: According to an earlier analysis of 450 to 650 of the donors, about 170 million T cells yielded 120 million or so unique TCR beta sequences and roughly 280 Gb of sequence data. Around 320 gigabases of sequencing data and approximately 80 million unique TCR sequences were included in an early release covering 500 to 750 HLA-typed donors. Of the approximately 370 genotyped donors, over 80% were placed in the genetic ancestry cluster associated with self-reported Caucasian donors. The aim of the study was to test whether cataloging public T cell receptors could identify signatures of past pathogen exposure. The study profiled the T cell repertoires of hundreds of subjects by immunosequencing and related them to cytomegalovirus serostatus. In addition to the first cohort of 500 to 850 subjects, a separate validation cohort of 120 different subjects was used. The study combined high-throughput TCR immunosequencing, statistical association of individual TCRs with disease status, and machine learning to predict cytomegalovirus infection status. To study patterns of TCR occurrence, a later analysis re-analyzed previously published TCR beta repertoires from 666 donors and added high-resolution HLA genotyping. Rather than drawing on any new phenotypic data, the later analysis identified candidate immune exposures from TCR beta sequences and the way those sequences occurred across donors. In an earlier analysis of several hundred of the donors, high-throughput TCR beta sequencing was used to judge whether each TCR beta V gene segment behaved as functional or pseudogenic. Donor age, sex, ethnicity and CMV serostatus were compiled together with the repertoire data. In a later genetic analysis, genome-wide SNP genotypes for about 55% of the roughly 670 donors were used, and that subset was treated as a discovery cohort. Every discovery cohort repertoire had been produced on one sequencing platform. Both class I and class II loci were covered by HLA typing, at four-digit resolution. The number of donors typed differed by locus, with 629-630 for A, B, C, DRB1 and DQB1, around 520 for DQA1, 606 for DPA1, and over 400 for DPB1. Roughly 5 DR-DQ haplotypes were handled as single units for association and clustering, since linkage in the cohort was strong. On average, roughly 250,000 unique TCR beta nucleotide sequences were sequenced per donor among some 430 genotyped donors of the cohort, with roughly 18% of those sequences being non-productive.

For this clone: The specificity of this receptor is unknown. The sample holds no much larger clone one base away, and base qualities are not on file.

Libraries were built with the immunoSEQ multiplex PCR assay. For the multiplex PCR, a mixture combining 60 forward primers for TCR Vbeta segments and 13 reverse primers for TCR Jbeta segments was used. The CDR3 region of rearranged TCR beta genes was amplified from genomic DNA by a multiplex PCR assay. The amplified TCR beta libraries were sequenced on the Illumina HiSeq System as 87-base-pair reads. As for the authors' bioinformatics: A later analysis counted some 80 million unique TCR beta chains across the 500 to 850 repertoires, and some 11 million of these chains were shared by at least two donors. Raw reads were error-corrected and collapsed into unique sequences with a nearest-neighbor algorithm that merged closely related sequences to remove PCR and sequencing errors. To assign V, D and J gene segments, CDR3 sequences were aligned to IMGT reference sequences. For a sequence to be retained, a match of at least six nucleotides to both a V gene segment and a J gene segment was required. Rearrangements were classified as productive when the CDR3 lacked stop codons and remained in frame with V and J, and all other rearrangements were classified as non-productive. Following IMGT convention, CDR3 was defined as the stretch from the second conserved V-encoded cysteine to the conserved J-encoded phenylalanine. Sequences without an unambiguous match to a single V gene segment were excluded from the earlier analysis of a few hundred of the donors. In an earlier analysis of a few hundred of the donors, a V segment was called functional when productive rearrangements were above 56.7%, and segregating when the standard deviation between donors exceeded 5%. A statistical classification framework was built for diagnosing cytomegalovirus status from the catalog of TCR beta chain sequences. A later analysis assigned V and J genes by comparing TCR nucleotide sequences with IMGT/GENE-DB human TR gene sequences. In a later analysis, CDR3 sequences and most-parsimonious VDJ recombination scenarios were assigned using the TCRdist pipeline. A later analysis defined each TCR beta chain by its CDR3 amino acid sequence plus V-gene family, and excluded reads lacking a unique V-gene family. A later analysis removed over 500 highly shared, low-generation-probability nucleotide sequences to deal with suspected cross-contamination and a sequencing artifact. In a later analysis, a clonal expansion index for each public chain was calculated from normalized within-repertoire ranks of inferred template counts. In a later analysis, generation probabilities were computed using a VDJ recombination model fitted to out-of-frame rearrangements, and the results were checked against IGoR. Hypergeometric tests were used in a later analysis to score TCR-TCR, TCR-HLA and TCR-CMV co-occurrence, with a repertoire-size bias correction applied to the TCR pairs. A later analysis estimated false discovery rates by permuting HLA or CMV assignments 20 times. In a later analysis, co-occurring TCRs were grouped using DBSCAN, with TCRdist sequence similarity added in when clustering inside HLA-allele-positive subsets. For co-occurrence clustering, repertoires with fewer than 30,000 or more than 120,000 public chains were excluded, along with five repertoires with anomalous nucleotide sharing. The clones in this table, taken by TCRdb from immuneACCESS, are in-frame only. Not every clone is retained; where verified, under half of the shortfall comes from an unresolved V gene, and the cause of the rest is unknown. Clone size and V and J calls were adopted from that table, with D and trimming inferred from the DNA. The sample table contains some 150,000 clones; only one count was recorded for approximately 87% of them. About 1.6% of the sample is held by the ten biggest clonotypes.

The paper's findings and limits, for the study overall: A later analysis found that most CMV-associated TCR beta chains appeared HLA-restricted, with HLA associations seemingly driven largely by CMV exposure. V-gene and J-gene trimming of TCR beta chains was associated with a missense DCLRE1C variant in a later genetic analysis, and the association was replicated in an independent cohort. A further reported finding was that TCR beta sequences accurately predicted the HLA-A and HLA-B alleles for most subjects in the first cohort. The authors suggested that the approach could potentially be generalized to other disease states and immunological phenotypes. Assigning TCR associations to individual alleles was difficult when HLA alleles, especially DR and DQ, strongly co-occurred. In vitro tests confirmed that a few of the cytomegalovirus-associated TCR beta chains recognize cytomegalovirus antigens. According to a later analysis, TCR association rates differed among HLA loci, with DRB1 alleles showing the most associated TCRs and HLA-C alleles showing the fewest. A cluster of highly shared sequence variants was judged likely to represent a technical artifact of the sequencing pipeline. In a later analysis, some 17,000 TCR beta sequences were associated with specific HLA alleles at a false discovery rate of 0.05. In both the original and validation cohorts, the classifier was reported to diagnose cytomegalovirus status with high specificity and sensitivity. The earlier analysis of almost 600 of the donors excluded seventeen rarely observed V segments, including chromosome 9 orphons, because counts were too low. A later genetic analysis reported fewer N-insertions in productive TCRs among donors in an Asian-associated ancestry cluster than the roughly 700-donor mean. Correlated functional status among segregating V segments might be attributable to linkage disequilibrium, but an unknown experimental factor could not be ruled out. A later analysis found that HLA-associated TCR beta chains were more clonally expanded and had lower generation probabilities than equally common non-associated chains. The only immune exposure information available for the cohort was CMV serostatus. In a later analysis, several top co-occurrence clusters were reported to appear linked to parvovirus B19, influenza, CMV and Epstein-Barr virus. The cohort was sequenced for TCR beta chains only, and without alpha or paired-chain data the features that could be detected were limited. The presence/absence analyses assumed that sequencing depth was roughly uniform across donors, and that assumption may not be true. The study gave a list of some 150 TCR beta chains associated with cytomegalovirus. While some public TCRs were present in many individuals, most TCR sequences turned up only very rarely across donors. Because HLA typing was missing for some donors at each locus, association tests included only the typed subset. In an earlier analysis of approximately 590 of the donors, most TCR beta V segments appeared in productive rearrangements about 87% or about 30% of the time, broadly matching IMGT annotations.

In total, about 650 healthy bone marrow donors made up the cohort. Cohort members were all nominally healthy when sampled, although unrecorded immune exposures were likely present. The donor tested CMV seronegative, placing the donor among the 300 to 450 seronegative members of the cohort. A peripheral blood sample was provided by each donor, and peripheral blood mononuclear cells were used for TCR beta sequencing. The Qiagen DNeasy Blood Extraction Kit was used to extract genomic DNA from the blood cell samples. The clonotype comes from a man between 35 and 55 years old in good health and CMV-seronegative. Sequencing input: PBMCs.

The CDR3 reads CASKATRGDSRTQYF. The DNA sequence is given as TGTGCCAGTAAAGCTACCAGGGGAGATAGCCGTACGCAGTATTTT. The chain is assembled from TRBV19 and TRBJ2-3; the D gene is perhaps TRBD1, on 6 matching bases. From its cysteine to its phenylalanine, the CDR3 spans 15 amino acids. Only CDR3 DNA is held: 45 bases, read in frame from base 1. Trimming costs V 7 bases and J 8 bases, and their ends lie 22 bases apart. CDR1 is given as LNHDA and CDR2 as SQIVND, both from the germline V gene (reference sequence).